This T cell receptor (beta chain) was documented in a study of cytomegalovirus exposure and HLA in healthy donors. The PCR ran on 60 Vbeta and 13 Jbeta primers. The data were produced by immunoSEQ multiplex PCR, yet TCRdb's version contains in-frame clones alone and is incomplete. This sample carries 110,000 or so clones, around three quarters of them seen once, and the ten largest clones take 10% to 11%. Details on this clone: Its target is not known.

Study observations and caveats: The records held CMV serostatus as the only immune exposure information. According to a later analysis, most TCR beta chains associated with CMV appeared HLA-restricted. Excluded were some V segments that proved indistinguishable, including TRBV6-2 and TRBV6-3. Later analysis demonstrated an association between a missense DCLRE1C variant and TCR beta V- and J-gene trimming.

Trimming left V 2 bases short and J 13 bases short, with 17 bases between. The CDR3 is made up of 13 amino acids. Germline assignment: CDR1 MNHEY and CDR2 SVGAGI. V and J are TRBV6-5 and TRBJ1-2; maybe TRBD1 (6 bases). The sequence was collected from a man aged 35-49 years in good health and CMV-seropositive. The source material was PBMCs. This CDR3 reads CASSYTKQGRFTF. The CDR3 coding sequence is TGTGCCAGCAGTTACACCAAGCAGGGGCGTTTCACCTTC.